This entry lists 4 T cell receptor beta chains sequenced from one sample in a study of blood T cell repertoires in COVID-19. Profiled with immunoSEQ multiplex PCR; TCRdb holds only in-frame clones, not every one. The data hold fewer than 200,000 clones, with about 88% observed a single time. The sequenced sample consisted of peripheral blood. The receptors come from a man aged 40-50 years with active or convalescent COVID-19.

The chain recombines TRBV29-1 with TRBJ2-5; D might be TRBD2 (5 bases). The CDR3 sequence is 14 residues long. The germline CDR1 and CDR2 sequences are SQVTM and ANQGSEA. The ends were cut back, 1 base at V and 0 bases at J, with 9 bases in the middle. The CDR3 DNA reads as TGCAGCGTTGAAGGGGCGAGGGACCAAGAGACCCAGTACTTC. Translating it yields CSVEGARDQETQYF.

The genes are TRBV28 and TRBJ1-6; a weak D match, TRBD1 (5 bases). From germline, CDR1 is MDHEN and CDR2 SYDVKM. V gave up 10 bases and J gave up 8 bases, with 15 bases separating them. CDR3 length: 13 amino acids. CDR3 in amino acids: CATQGNHDSPLHF. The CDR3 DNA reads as TGTGCCACCCAGGGAAATCATGATTCACCCCTCCACTTT.

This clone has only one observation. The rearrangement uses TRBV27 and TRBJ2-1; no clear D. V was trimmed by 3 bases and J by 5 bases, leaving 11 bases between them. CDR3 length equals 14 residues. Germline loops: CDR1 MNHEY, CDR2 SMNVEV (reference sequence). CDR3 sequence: CASSFYGFHNEQFF. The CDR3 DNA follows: TGTGCCAGCAGTTTTTACGGGTTCCACAATGAGCAGTTCTTC.

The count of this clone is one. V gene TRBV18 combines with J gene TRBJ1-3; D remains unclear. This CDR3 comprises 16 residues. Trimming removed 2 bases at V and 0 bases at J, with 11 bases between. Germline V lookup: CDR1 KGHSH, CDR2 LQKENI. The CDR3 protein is CASSPTQSLSGNTIYF. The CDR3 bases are TGTGCCAGCTCACCAACCCAGTCGCTCTCTGGAAACACCATATATTTT.